Below are 24 T cell receptor beta chains sequenced from a single sample in a study of human T cells and chemical hapten exposure. The time point is: pre-sensitization, week 0. Treatment defined: therapeutic diphenylcyclopropenone sensitization with weekly scalp DPC. From the RACE reads, TCRdb called clonotypes with MiXCR, one entry per CDR3 protein. The table shows about 120,000 distinct CDR3 sequences, with 13% occurring only once. The source material was whole blood, sampled in connection with sensitization to the hapten diphenylcyclopropenone (DPC). Receptor source: a woman aged 18-35 years with alopecia areata. Some clones in this sample may be carry-over from other donors' samples.

The rearrangement links TRBV5-1 to TRBJ1-2, with no clear D. V was clipped by 1 base and J by 6 bases, with 13 bases between them. This CDR3 has 14 residues. Per germline, CDR1 SGHRS and CDR2 YFSETQ. As DNA, the CDR3 is TGCGCCAGCAGCTTGAATATCGGGGATCATGGCTACACCTTC. Translation gives CASSLNIGDHGYTF.

This clonotype was found once. It may be a read error: a sequence one base away is much more abundant. J is TRBJ2-2 and V is TRBV4-3; D possibly corresponds to TRBD2 (5 bases). Germline V gene lookup returns CDR1 LGHNA and CDR2 YSLEER. This CDR3 has 18 residues. The CDR3 protein is CASSQEGPAHGVTGEPFF. CDR3 in DNA: TGCGCCAGCAGCCAAGAAGGTCCGGCCCACGGGGTCACCGGGGAGCCGTTTTTT.

This rearrangement joins TRBV28 to TRBJ1-1; 11 bases line up with TRBD1. The germline V gene has CDR1 MDHEN and CDR2 SYDVKM. V trimming: 6 bases; J trimming: 4 bases; junction bases outside the gene matches: 7. This CDR3 region has 15 residues. The CDR3 spells CASRGTGTGGTEAFF. CDR3 nucleotides: TGTGCCAGCAGAGGGACCGGGACAGGGGGCACTGAAGCTTTCTTT.

This clonotype was seen more than once but under ten times. CDR3 bases: TGTGCCAGCAGCCAAGGGAGCGGGGCTTACAATGAGCAGTTCTTC. It codes for CASSQGSGAYNEQFF. The chain carries TRBV14 and TRBJ2-1, with 7 bases lining up with TRBD2. V was clipped by 1 base and J by 4 bases; unmatched bases: 4. This CDR3 comprises 15 residues. CDR1 and CDR2 (germline): SGHDN, FVKESK.

A remark on this clonotype: This may stem from a read error, because a much larger clone lies one nucleotide away. V is TRBV6-2 or TRBV6-3 and J is TRBJ2-5; D gene uncertain. The germline CDR1 and CDR2 sequences are MNHEY and SVGEGT. The length of the CDR3 is 14 residues. Trimming pared 5 bases from V and 0 bases from J, leaving 10 bases between. The CDR3 DNA sequence: TGTGCCAGCAGTCCCGTGGCGGACCAAGAGACCCAGTACTTC. It encodes CASSPVADQETQYF.

This clonotype came up many times. The gene calls are TRBV3-1 and TRBJ1-2, with 10 bases aligning to TRBD1. Germline V CDR1 and CDR2: LGHDT, YNNKEL (reference sequence). Losses at the gene ends were 5 bases for V and 2 bases for J; bases not matched to a gene: 8. The CDR3 contains 16 residues. CDR3 coding DNA: TGTGCCAGCAGCACTCCGGGACAGGGGAGGAACTATGGCTACACCTTC. This sequence encodes CASSTPGQGRNYGYTF. Combining the CDR3 with reference TRBV3-1 and TRBJ1-2 gives the whole variable domain DTAVSQTPKYLVTQMGNDKSIKCEQNLGHDTMYWYKQDSKKFLKIMFSYNNKELIINETVPNRFSPKSPDKAHLNLHINSLELGDSAVYFCASSTPGQGRNYGYTFGSGTRLTVV.

The rearrangement links TRBV29-1 to TRBJ2-1; TRBD1 aligns across 11 bases. The CDR3 is 15 amino acids. V lost 4 bases to trimming and J lost 0 bases; unmatched junction nucleotides: 2. CDR1 is SQVTM and CDR2 is ANQGSEA in the germline V gene. The CDR3 DNA sequence: TGCAGCGTTGGGACAGGGGGCCGCTCCTACAATGAGCAGTTCTTC. Amino acids: CSVGTGGRSYNEQFF.

The chain joins TRBV10-3 to TRBJ2-7; 7 nucleotides line up with TRBD1. The CDR3 sequence is 12 residues long. Germline values: CDR1 ENHRY, CDR2 SYGVKD. Trimming took 6 bases from V and 6 from J; bases not matched to a gene: 5. For the CDR3, the DNA is TGTGCCATCAGCCTTAACAGGGGCGAGCAGTACTTC. It is translated as CAISLNRGEQYF.

This rearrangement joins TRBV6-2 or TRBV6-3 to TRBJ2-6, with D perhaps matching TRBD1 (6 bases). Germline CDR1 MNHEY, CDR2 SVGEGT. The CDR3 has 16 amino acids. Trimming shortened V by 7 bases and J by 2 bases, and 15 bases separated the two germline ends. The CDR3 protein is CASNRERETGANVLTF. In nucleotides, the CDR3 is TGTGCCAGCAACAGGGAAAGGGAAACTGGGGCCAACGTCCTGACTTTC.

This clonotype showed up many times. V usage is TRBV29-1 and J usage is TRBJ2-7; no clear D. CDR3 length: 14 residues. Germline V gene sequence: CDR1 SQVTM, CDR2 ANQGSEA. V was cut by 2 bases and J by 2 bases, with 13 bases left in between. The CDR3 DNA follows: TGCAGCGTTGAATTCAGCCTTACTCCCTACGAGCAGTACTTC. This translates into CSVEFSLTPYEQYF.

The chain's CDR3 is CASSFLAGELFF. The CDR3 DNA is TGTGCCAGCAGCTTTCTCGCCGGGGAGCTGTTTTTT. This sequence joins TRBV11-2 and TRBJ2-2; D unclear. Germline V gene sequence: CDR1 SGHAT, CDR2 FQNNGV. V lost 3 bases and J 6 bases, leaving 5 bases between the germline ends. The CDR3 loop spans 12 amino acids.

CDR3 amino acids: CSARGQEATDTQYF. DNA of the CDR3: TGCAGTGCTAGGGGACAGGAGGCCACAGATACGCAGTATTTT. The chain employs TRBV20-1 and TRBJ2-3, with 8 nucleotides matching TRBD1. The CDR3 has 14 amino acids. Germline CDR1 is DFQATT and CDR2 is SNEGSKA (reference sequence). With V trimmed by 3 bases and J by 2 bases, 4 bases remained unmatched.

This clonotype was picked up a small number of times. The chain recombines TRBV18 with TRBJ2-7; D may be TRBD1 or TRBD2 (5 bases each). CDR1 and CDR2 from the germline V gene are KGHSH and LQKENI. This CDR3 region has 13 residues. V gave up 3 bases and J gave up 5 bases, with 11 bases separating them. Here the CDR3 reads CASSPRGEDEQYF. CDR3 in DNA: TGTGCCAGCTCACCGCGAGGGGAAGACGAGCAGTACTTC.

V is TRBV7-2 and J is TRBJ2-7, with 10 nucleotides matching TRBD1. Germline V gene sequence: CDR1 SGHTA, CDR2 FQGNSA. The CDR3 is 15 residues long. Trimming removed 7 bases from V and 6 bases from J; junction bases left unmatched: 12. CDR3 bases: TGTGCCAGCACCACAACTGGGACAGGGGCGCGCGAGCAGTACTTC. It translates to CASTTTGTGAREQYF.

This clonotype occurred many times. This sequence joins TRBV11-2 and TRBJ2-1, with D perhaps TRBD1 or TRBD2 (6 bases each). V shed 5 bases and J shed 8 bases, with 22 bases lying between them. The CDR3 has 16 residues. CDR1 and CDR2 (germline): SGHAT, FQNNGV. CDR3 sequence: CASSRPQGRGGDEQFF. The CDR3 nucleotides read TGTGCCAGCAGCCGTCCACAGGGCAGGGGAGGCGATGAGCAGTTCTTC.

The CDR3 here is CASSFVSYNEQFF. The CDR3 nucleotides read TGTGCCAGTAGTTTTGTCTCCTACAATGAGCAGTTCTTC. The gene calls are TRBV19 and TRBJ2-1; D call uncertain. Trimming took off 5 bases at V and 0 bases at J, with 5 bases between the two ends. CDR1 and CDR2 (germline): LNHDA, SQIVND (reference sequence). This CDR3 comprises 13 residues.

In its sample, this clonotype was seen a few times. The CDR3 protein is CASKLREQFF. The CDR3 DNA reads TGTGCCAGCAAACTGCGGGAGCAGTTCTTC. The J gene is TRBJ2-1, the V gene TRBV2; D is unclear. CDR3 size: 10 residues. The V end was cut by 7 bases, the J end by 10 bases, with 8 bases between. The V gene's germline CDR1 is SNHLY and CDR2 FYNNEI.

In this sample, this clonotype turned up a few times. The rearrangement links TRBV12-3 or TRBV12-4 to TRBJ1-4; D may be TRBD1 (6 bases). V was trimmed by 6 bases and J by 6 bases, leaving 14 bases between them. This CDR3 contains 14 residues. CDR3 nucleotide sequence: TGTGCCAGCAGAGCCCGCCGGGGGCATGAAAAACTGTTTTTT. This encodes CASRARRGHEKLFF.

The J gene is TRBJ2-3, the V gene TRBV10-3, with D possibly matching TRBD1 (5 bases). V was shortened by 4 bases and J by 1 base, with 15 bases between the two germline ends. The CDR3 spans 16 residues. Germline V gene sequence: CDR1 ENHRY, CDR2 SYGVKD. The CDR3 is CAISVPTVGGTDTQYF. CDR3 nucleotide sequence: TGTGCCATCAGTGTACCGACAGTAGGCGGCACAGATACGCAGTATTTT.

The genes are TRBV7-2 and TRBJ1-6; perhaps TRBD1 as D (5 bases). The germline V gene has CDR1 SGHTA and CDR2 FQGNSA. The ends were cut back, 1 base at V and 7 bases at J, with 8 bases in the middle. The CDR3 is made up of 14 amino acids. The CDR3 loop reads CASSLGQLNSPLHF. The CDR3 DNA sequence: TGTGCCAGCAGCTTAGGACAGCTAAATTCACCCCTCCACTTT.

This clonotype showed up many times. J is TRBJ1-1 and V is TRBV7-9; 7 bases agree with TRBD1. Germline V gives CDR1 SEHNR, CDR2 FQNEAQ (reference sequence). This CDR3 spans 14 amino acids. J gave up 3 bases and V 5 bases, and 6 bases lay outside the gene matches. CDR3 coding DNA: TGTGCCAGCAGCCGAGGACAGGACTACACTGAAGCTTTCTTT. The encoded protein is CASSRGQDYTEAFF.

The rearrangement uses TRBV7-6 and TRBJ2-2; TRBD1 is a possible D gene (5 bases). The CDR3 is made up of 14 amino acids. Per germline, CDR1 SGHVS and CDR2 FNYEAQ. V was clipped by 5 bases and J by 3 bases, with 10 bases between them. The CDR3 protein is CASSLIQDTGELFF. The CDR3 DNA sequence: TGTGCCAGCAGCCTTATACAGGACACCGGGGAGCTGTTTTTT.

This clonotype has at least ten counts. The chain employs TRBV12-3 or TRBV12-4 and TRBJ1-5; the D is unclear. CDR3 size: 13 residues. The V and J ends lost 3 bases and 2 bases respectively, with 5 bases between them. The CDR3 reads CASSLSGNQPQHF. In DNA, the CDR3 is TGTGCCAGCAGTTTGTCCGGCAATCAGCCCCAGCATTTT.

This clonotype was observed at least ten times. Mismatch with germline at one junction end may stem from a read error. The chain carries TRBV7-9 and TRBJ2-1; D is unresolved. The CDR3 has 11 amino acids. Germline V lookup: CDR1 SEHNR, CDR2 FQNEAQ (reference sequence). CDR3 sequence reads: CASSLGVKQFF. CDR3 DNA sequence: TGTGCCAGCAGTTTAGGAGTTAAGCAGTTCTTC.